These 14 T cell receptor beta chains share one sample of origin, sequenced in a study of OX40 agonist ivuxolimab in advanced cancers. Method: immunoSEQ multiplex PCR; TCRdb's copy keeps in-frame clones and lacks some. This table has about 28,000 clones, 86% appearing once. The sample was CD4+ or CD8+ T cells sorted from blood, taken in a trial of the OX40 agonist ivuxolimab. These TCRs come from an adult with an advanced solid tumor such as melanoma, head and neck, liver or kidney cancer.

The chain uses TRBV5-1 and TRBJ1-6; possibly TRBD1 for D (6 bases). Germline CDR1 is SGHRS and CDR2 is YFSETQ. The CDR3 length is 16 residues. Trimming pared 3 bases from V and 3 bases from J, leaving 13 bases between. The CDR3 is CASSSWTASYNSPLHF. The DNA for the CDR3 is TGCGCCAGCAGCTCCTGGACAGCCAGCTATAATTCACCCCTCCACTTT.

The J gene is TRBJ2-5, the V gene TRBV5-6; 14 bases line up with TRBD2. V dropped 4 bases and J dropped 3; count of bases not matched to a gene: 5. Germline CDR1 SGHDT, CDR2 YYEEEE. CDR3 length equals 16 residues. The CDR3 here is CASSPTGLAGEETQYF. In DNA form, the CDR3 reads TGTGCCAGCAGCCCGACGGGACTAGCGGGGGAAGAGACCCAGTACTTC.

The chain uses TRBV28 and TRBJ2-7; the match to TRBD2 covers 10 bases. V was pared by 6 bases and J by 3 bases, with 14 bases of the junction left unmatched. CDR1 and CDR2 from the germline V gene are MDHEN and SYDVKM. CDR3 size: 17 residues. The CDR3 nucleotides read TGTGCCAGCAGCTCACCCAGGGGGGGACTAGCGCTCTACGAGCAGTACTTC. Translation: CASSSPRGGLALYEQYF.

In this sample, this clone turned up a few times. The V gene is TRBV6-1, the J gene TRBJ2-5; the match to TRBD1 covers 8 bases. The length of the CDR3 is 16 residues. The J segment lost 7 bases and the V segment lost 4 bases, leaving 14 bases of the junction unmatched. Germline-derived CDR1 and CDR2 are MNHNS and SASEGT. This chain's CDR3 is CASSGETGAWGGTQYF. CDR3 DNA sequence: TGTGCCAGCAGTGGAGAGACAGGGGCGTGGGGTGGGACCCAGTACTTC.

This sequence joins TRBV7-6 and TRBJ2-7, with D possibly being TRBD1 or TRBD2 (5 bases each). CDR3 length equals 14 residues. Per germline, CDR1 SGHVS and CDR2 FNYEAQ. The V and J ends lost 4 bases and 0 bases respectively, with 10 bases between them. As DNA, the CDR3 is TGTGCCAGCAGCTCCCGGGACGACTCCTACGAGCAGTACTTC. Translated, it gives CASSSRDDSYEQYF.

V usage is TRBV6-5 and J usage is TRBJ2-3; D is perhaps TRBD2 (5 bases). This CDR3 has 14 amino acids. Germline V CDR1 and CDR2: MNHEY, SVGAGI. V was cut by 0 bases and J by 6 bases, with 10 bases left in between. CDR3 bases: TGTGCCAGCAGTTACTCGCAGGCGGGCGATACGCAGTATTTT. This sequence encodes CASSYSQAGDTQYF.

Remarks on this clone: One end of the junction is discordant with germline, which a read error may explain. The chain combines TRBV4-1 with TRBJ1-4; D gene unclear. This CDR3 region has 15 residues. In germline, CDR1 is MGHRA, CDR2 YSYEKL. The CDR3 DNA reads as TGCGCCAGCACCCAAAGGCTAGGAAGTGATGAAAAACTGTTTTTT. Translating it yields CASTQRLGSDEKLFF.

About this clone: Other nucleotide sequences from this sample produce the same CDR3. The J gene is TRBJ2-1, the V gene TRBV10-2, with 9 bases matching TRBD2. The CDR3 runs to 15 residues. Germline CDR1 and CDR2: WSHSY and SAAADI. V gave up 0 bases and J gave up 6 bases; unmatched junction bases: 3. CDR3 coding DNA: TGCGCCAGCAGTGAGTCAGCGGGGGGCGTCAATGAGCAGTTCTTC. Amino acids: CASSESAGGVNEQFF.

The chain's CDR3 is CASSPRTFRDIEAFF. Written as DNA, the CDR3 is TGTGCCAGCAGCCCGCGAACGTTCAGGGATATAGAAGCTTTCTTT. The chain has TRBV7-9 and TRBJ1-1; weak D call: TRBD1 (5 bases). CDR3 length: 15 residues. Germline assignment: CDR1 SEHNR and CDR2 FQNEAQ (reference sequence). Trimming took off 5 bases at V and 8 bases at J, with 21 bases between the two ends.

The CDR3 DNA is TGTGCCAGCAGCTTCGGGACAGGGTATGAAAAACTGTTTTTT. It encodes CASSFGTGYEKLFF. The genes are TRBV5-6 and TRBJ1-4, with TRBD1 matching 9 bases. V trimming: 2 bases; J trimming: 6 bases; junction bases outside the gene matches: 2. This CDR3 spans 14 amino acids. Germline CDR1 is SGHDT and CDR2 is YYEEEE. The whole variable domain, remainder taken from reference TRBV5-6 and TRBJ1-4, is DAGVTQSPTHLIKTRGQQVTLRCSPKSGHDTVSWYQQALGQGPQFIFQYYEEEERQRGNFPDRFSGHQFPNYSSELNVNALLLGDSALYLCASSFGTGYEKLFFGSGTQLSVL.

This chain joins TRBV18 and TRBJ2-1; TRBD2 is a possible D gene (6 bases). The CDR3 is 14 residues long. Germline CDR1 is KGHSH and CDR2 is LQKENI. V was shortened by 2 bases and J by 8 bases, with 13 bases between the two germline ends. The CDR3 spells CASSPGTRADEQFF. For the CDR3, the DNA is TGTGCCAGCTCACCAGGGACTCGGGCGGATGAGCAGTTCTTC.

This rearrangement joins TRBV7-6 to TRBJ1-5, with 8 bases matching TRBD1. Germline V lookup: CDR1 SGHVS, CDR2 FNYEAQ. J gave up 7 bases and V 2 bases, and 4 bases lay outside the gene matches. CDR3 length equals 14 residues. CDR3 bases: TGTGCCAGCAGCTTACAGGGGGCGGGACAGCCCCAGCATTTT. It encodes CASSLQGAGQPQHF.

This rearrangement joins TRBV5-1 to TRBJ1-3; no definite D call. V was trimmed by 4 bases and J by 0 bases, leaving 14 bases between them. Germline assignment: CDR1 SGHRS and CDR2 YFSETQ. The CDR3 extends over 16 amino acids. CDR3: CASSTDPPSSGNTIYF. As DNA, the CDR3 is TGCGCCAGCAGCACGGACCCACCGAGCTCTGGAAACACCATATATTTT.

The chain has TRBV9 and TRBJ2-1; the D call may be TRBD1 or TRBD2 (5 bases each). V was pared by 3 bases and J by 12 bases, with 10 bases between. The CDR3 is 11 amino acids. Germline CDR1 reads SGDLS; CDR2 reads YYNGEE. CDR3 loop: CASSARDGQFF. The DNA for the CDR3 is TGTGCCAGCAGCGCCCGGGACGGGCAGTTCTTC.